This record concerns one TCR beta chain sequence. These data come from a study of T cells in localized non-small cell lung cancer. V shed 6 bases, J shed 4 bases, and the junction held 9 bases outside the gene matches. Germline V gene lookup returns CDR1 MNHEY and CDR2 SMNVEV (reference sequence). The CDR3 is 16 residues long. Assay used: immunoSEQ multiplex PCR; TCRdb lists only in-frame clones, some missing. The data show tens of thousands of clones, with just over 85% seen just once and approximately 20% held by the top ten. Sequenced material: peripheral blood, taken before any cancer treatment. This clonotype was sampled from a male donor aged 60 or over with stage III squamous cell lung carcinoma. The chain couples TRBV27 to TRBJ2-7; the match to TRBD2 covers 13 bases. The chain's CDR3 is CASRRMRTSGGYEQYF. For the CDR3, the DNA is TGTGCCAGCAGACGTATGAGGACTAGCGGGGGATACGAGCAGTACTTC.